This T cell receptor (beta chain) was sequenced for a study of cytomegalovirus exposure and HLA in healthy donors. There are 14 residues in the CDR3. CDR1 SGDLS and CDR2 YYNGEE come from the germline V gene. The PCR was carried out with 60 Vbeta primers and 13 Jbeta primers. The method was immunoSEQ multiplex PCR; TCRdb's version includes in-frame clones alone and lacks a portion of them. The data contain nearly 110,000 clones, more than 70% of them singletons. This sequence was found in a man aged 18-30 years in good health and CMV-seronegative. This rearrangement joins TRBV9 to TRBJ2-5, with 8 bases that match TRBD1. TRBJ2-7 matches the DNA end more closely, so the J call is doubtful. The sequencing sample was made of PBMCs. CDR3 DNA: TGTGCCAGCAGCGCCAGGGACAGGACCTACGAGCAGTACTTC. Translating gives CASSARDRTYEQYF.